The 27 T cell receptor beta chains below all came from one sample that was sequenced in a study of blood T cell repertoires in COVID-19. TCRdb keeps only in-frame clones here, not all; method: immunoSEQ multiplex PCR. The sample lists 100,000 or so clones, roughly 86% seen once, with roughly 10% in the top ten. Sequencing was carried out using peripheral blood. Receptors originate from a woman in her twenties or thirties with acute or convalescent COVID-19.

This clone appeared once. The chain carries TRBV12-3 or TRBV12-4 and TRBJ2-1, with TRBD2 as a possible D gene (5 bases). Deletions cut 1 base from V and 7 bases from J, with 8 bases between. The CDR3 is made up of 13 amino acids. CDR3 amino acids: CASSLDRRNEQFF. The CDR3 DNA reads as TGTGCCAGCAGTTTAGACCGGAGGAATGAGCAGTTCTTC.

The chain's CDR3 is CASSPRGRDTEAFF. CDR3 DNA sequence: TGCGCCAGCAGCCCCAGGGGTAGGGACACTGAAGCTTTCTTT. V gene TRBV5-1 combines with J gene TRBJ1-1; possible D gene TRBD1, 6 bases. In germline, CDR1 is SGHRS, CDR2 YFSETQ. The CDR3 contains 14 residues. Trimming took 4 bases from V and 3 from J, leaving 13 bases between them.

V usage is TRBV5-1 and J usage is TRBJ2-1, with 7 bases matching TRBD1. The CDR3 is 14 amino acids. The germline V gene has CDR1 SGHRS and CDR2 YFSETQ. Unmatched junction bases numbered 10, after V lost 4 bases and J lost 9 bases. CDR3 protein: CASSLNQGEGEQFF. The CDR3 DNA reads TGCGCCAGCAGCCTTAATCAGGGGGAAGGTGAGCAGTTCTTC.

The chain recombines TRBV2 with TRBJ2-5; D gene unclear. CDR3 length: 9 residues. Germline V lookup: CDR1 SNHLY, CDR2 FYNNEI. V lost 8 bases, J lost 5 bases, and 3 bases lay in between. CDR3 nucleotides: TGTGCCAGCTCGGAGACCCAGTACTTC. Its protein product is CASSETQYF.

This chain joins TRBV2 and TRBJ2-3; possibly TRBD2 for D (7 bases). The ends were cut back, 8 bases at V and 0 bases at J, with 18 bases in the middle. Germline CDR1 reads SNHLY; CDR2 reads FYNNEI. There are 16 residues in the CDR3. The CDR3 sequence is CASVGGRGPSTDTQYF. CDR3 in DNA: TGTGCCAGCGTGGGGGGGCGGGGGCCCAGCACAGATACGCAGTATTTT.

The rearrangement links TRBV5-4 to TRBJ2-6; weak D call: TRBD1 (5 bases). V was shortened by 3 bases and J by 0 bases, with 10 bases between the two germline ends. This CDR3 comprises 16 residues. Germline loops: CDR1 SGHNT, CDR2 YYREEE (reference sequence). Written as DNA, the CDR3 is TGTGCCAGCAGCTCCACAGGTAGCTCTGGGGCCAACGTCCTGACTTTC. The encoded protein is CASSSTGSSGANVLTF.

The rearrangement links TRBV27 to TRBJ1-1; D may be TRBD1 (5 bases). In germline, CDR1 is MNHEY, CDR2 SMNVEV (reference sequence). V lost 4 bases to trimming and J lost 11 bases, with 11 bases between them. This CDR3 contains 11 residues. CDR3 in amino acids: CASSYAGKAFF. The DNA of the CDR3 is TGTGCCAGCAGTTACGCAGGGAAGGCTTTCTTT.

V is TRBV7-9 and J is TRBJ1-1, with 7 nucleotides matching TRBD1. The ends lost 2 bases at V and 5 bases at J; junction bases unmatched: 8. This CDR3 contains 15 residues. Germline V gives CDR1 SEHNR, CDR2 FQNEAQ (reference sequence). In DNA form, the CDR3 reads TGTGCCAGCAGCTTACCGACAGGGCGATGGACTGAAGCTTTCTTT. Its translation is CASSLPTGRWTEAFF.

CDR3 DNA: TGTGCCAGCAGCGCAATTCAGGTTAACACTGAAGCTTTCTTT. Protein: CASSAIQVNTEAFF. This chain connects TRBV9 to TRBJ1-1; D unresolved. Per the germline V gene, CDR1 is SGDLS and CDR2 is YYNGEE. V was cut by 3 bases and J by 2 bases, with 11 bases left in between. The CDR3 runs 14 residues.

This rearrangement joins TRBV6-4 to TRBJ1-2; no reliable D call. The CDR3 contains 11 residues. V was cut by 8 bases and J by 8 bases, with 12 bases left in between. In germline, CDR1 is MRHNA, CDR2 SNTAGT. The CDR3 here is CASSNSGGYTF. The CDR3 nucleotides are TGTGCCAGCTCCAATTCGGGAGGCTACACCTTC.

The rearrangement joins TRBV7-6 to TRBJ1-6; the D gene is possibly TRBD1 (5 bases). Deletions cut 2 bases from V and 6 bases from J, with 11 bases between. The CDR3 contains 15 residues. Looked up from germline, CDR1 is SGHVS and CDR2 is FNYEAQ. CDR3 sequence reads: CASSLLSGGNSPLHF. CDR3 in DNA: TGTGCCAGCAGCTTACTTTCGGGGGGTAATTCACCCCTCCACTTT.

Written as DNA, the CDR3 is TGTGCCAGCAGCAGGGGGGGCAGGGACGACAATGAGCAGTTCTTC. Translation: CASSRGGRDDNEQFF. The chain joins TRBV21-1 to TRBJ2-1; TRBD2 reflects the table's D call only, with no check against the DNA. TRBV21-1 is labeled a pseudogene. There are 15 residues in the CDR3.

In its sample, this clone was seen a few times. The chain recombines TRBV12-3 or TRBV12-4 with TRBJ1-2; TRBD1 matches 8 bases. V lost 5 bases and J lost 6; bases outside the gene matches: 5. The CDR3 runs to 13 residues. The CDR3 nucleotides are TGTGCCAGCAGTCTGGACAGGGTTAATGGCTACACCTTC. Amino acid sequence: CASSLDRVNGYTF.

Details on this clone: Germline is not matched at one junction end, which may reflect a read error. The V and J genes are TRBV2 and TRBJ1-5; tentatively, D is TRBD1 (6 bases). From germline, CDR1 is SNHLY and CDR2 FYNNEI. The CDR3 is 15 residues long. This CDR3 reads CAGSPGGPGNQPQHF. The DNA for the CDR3 is TGTGCCGGCAGCCCCGGGGGGCCGGGCAATCAGCCCCAGCATTTT.

In its sample, this clone was seen a few times. The V call is TRBV29-1, the J call TRBJ2-2; 7 nucleotides agree with TRBD1. The V gene end was trimmed by 3 bases and the J gene end by 2 bases; junction bases not matched to a gene: 6. Germline V gives CDR1 SQVTM, CDR2 ANQGSEA. The CDR3 length is 15 residues. CDR3 region: CSVELTGRNTGELFF. CDR3 DNA: TGCAGCGTTGAGCTGACAGGGAGAAACACCGGGGAGCTGTTTTTT.

The chain carries TRBV6-6 and TRBJ2-7, with 12 bases aligning to TRBD1. The CDR3 runs to 12 residues. After removal of 7 bases from V and 7 bases from J, the junction contained 2 bases not matched to a gene. CDR1 is MNHNY, CDR2 SVGAGI, per germline (reference sequence). CDR3: CASMGQGAEQYF. The CDR3 DNA follows: TGTGCCAGCATGGGACAGGGGGCAGAGCAGTACTTC.

DNA for the CDR3: TGTGCCAGCAGCTCCCCCCGGGACAGCCGCTCCTACGAGCAGTACTTC. Residues: CASSSPRDSRSYEQYF. The rearrangement uses TRBV7-8 and TRBJ2-7; 7 positions agree with TRBD1. The junction had 9 bases not matched to a gene; V was cut back by 4 bases and J by 0 bases. The length of the CDR3 is 16 residues. Germline CDR1 is SGHVS and CDR2 is FQNEAQ.

The chain is built from TRBV24-1 and TRBJ1-1; weak D call: TRBD1 (6 bases). Germline V gene sequence: CDR1 KGHDR, CDR2 SFDVKD. Trimming removed 9 bases at V and 5 bases at J, with 15 bases between. CDR3 length: 13 amino acids. CDR3 coding DNA: TGTGCCACCTCCCGACAGGATGGGACTGAAGCTTTCTTT. Its protein product is CATSRQDGTEAFF.

In its sample, this clone was seen once. In nucleotides, the CDR3 is TGCGCCAGCAGGAGGACAGGGCAAAATTCACCCCTCCACTTT. The encoded protein is CASRRTGQNSPLHF. The chain has TRBV5-1 and TRBJ1-6; 8 bases are shared with TRBD1. The CDR3 loop spans 14 amino acids. Germline V CDR1 and CDR2: SGHRS, YFSETQ. Trimming took 5 bases from V and 7 from J; bases not matched to a gene: 5. The variable domain in full, with the rest retrieved from reference TRBV5-1 and TRBJ1-6, is KAGVTQTPRYLIKTRGQQVTLSCSPISGHRSVSWYQQTPGQGLQFLFEYFSETQRNKGNFPGRFSGRQFSNSRSEMNVSTLELGDSALYLCASRRTGQNSPLHFGNGTRLTVT.

V is TRBV18 and J is TRBJ1-5, with 7 bases matching TRBD1. The junction had 5 bases not matched to a gene; V was cut back by 0 bases and J by 6 bases. From germline, CDR1 is KGHSH and CDR2 LQKENI. CDR3 length: 15 residues. The CDR3, as DNA: TGTGCCAGCTCACCACCGACAGGGACGGGTCAGCCCCAGCATTTT. This translates into CASSPPTGTGQPQHF.

The chain uses TRBV6-4 and TRBJ1-5; no clear D. CDR3 length: 13 amino acids. V lost 8 bases, J lost 4 bases, and 12 bases lay in between. Germline V gene lookup returns CDR1 MRHNA and CDR2 SNTAGT. The CDR3 DNA sequence: TGTGCCAGCTCCGTTAATCTGAATCAGCCCCAGCATTTT. Translating it yields CASSVNLNQPQHF.

V and J are TRBV12-3 or TRBV12-4 and TRBJ1-3; D is possibly TRBD1 (6 bases). This CDR3 is 13 amino acids long. The ends were cut back, 6 bases at V and 1 base at J, with 7 bases in the middle. CDR3 coding DNA: TGTGCCAGCAGACAGGGATCTGGAAACACCATATATTTT. This codes for CASRQGSGNTIYF.

The chain recombines TRBV2 with TRBJ1-2; D is unresolved. Trimming cost V 3 bases and J 0 bases, with 5 bases left between them. Germline assignment: CDR1 SNHLY and CDR2 FYNNEI. This CDR3 has 13 amino acids. The CDR3 sequence: CASSESANYGYTF. The CDR3 nucleotides read TGTGCCAGCAGTGAGTCGGCTAACTATGGCTACACCTTC.

The chain joins TRBV15 to TRBJ1-2; D may be TRBD1 (5 bases). This CDR3 spans 15 amino acids. In germline, CDR1 is LNHNV, CDR2 YYDKDF (reference sequence). V lost 0 bases to trimming and J lost 4 bases, with 12 bases between them. In DNA form, the CDR3 reads TGTGCCACCAGCAGAGAACACAGGAGCGCCTATGGCTACACCTTC. Its translation: CATSREHRSAYGYTF. Using reference TRBV15 and TRBJ1-2 for the parts outside the CDR3, the full variable domain is DAMVIQNPRYQVTQFGKPVTLSCSQTLNHNVMYWYQQKSSQAPKLLFHYYDKDFNNEADTPDNFQSRRPNTSFCFLDIRSPGLGDTAMYLCATSREHRSAYGYTFGSGTRLTVV.

In DNA, the CDR3 is TGTGCCAGCTCACACGGGACAGTGGGTGAAAAACTGTTTTTT. As protein: CASSHGTVGEKLFF. The rearrangement joins TRBV18 to TRBJ1-4; 7 bases map to TRBD1. The junction had 6 bases not matched to a gene; V was cut back by 4 bases and J by 7 bases. There are 14 residues in the CDR3. CDR1 is KGHSH, CDR2 LQKENI, per germline.

The chain couples TRBV6-5 to TRBJ1-1, with D perhaps TRBD1 (6 bases). Germline V gene lookup returns CDR1 MNHEY and CDR2 SVGAGI. The CDR3 has 13 residues. Deletions cut 6 bases from V and 9 bases from J, with 17 bases between. CDR3 loop: CASRLPGVLKAFF. In DNA form, the CDR3 reads TGTGCCAGCAGGCTACCAGGGGTCCTTAAAGCTTTCTTT.

A word on this clone: Other DNA sequences in this specimen translate into the identical CDR3. The chain uses TRBV6-5 and TRBJ1-5, with D unresolved. Trimming removed 2 bases from V and 2 bases from J, with 7 bases in between. The CDR3 loop spans 14 amino acids. Germline assignment: CDR1 MNHEY and CDR2 SVGAGI. The CDR3 coding sequence is TGTGCCAGCAGTTACAGGGAGGGCAATCAGCCCCAGCATTTT. Its protein product is CASSYREGNQPQHF.